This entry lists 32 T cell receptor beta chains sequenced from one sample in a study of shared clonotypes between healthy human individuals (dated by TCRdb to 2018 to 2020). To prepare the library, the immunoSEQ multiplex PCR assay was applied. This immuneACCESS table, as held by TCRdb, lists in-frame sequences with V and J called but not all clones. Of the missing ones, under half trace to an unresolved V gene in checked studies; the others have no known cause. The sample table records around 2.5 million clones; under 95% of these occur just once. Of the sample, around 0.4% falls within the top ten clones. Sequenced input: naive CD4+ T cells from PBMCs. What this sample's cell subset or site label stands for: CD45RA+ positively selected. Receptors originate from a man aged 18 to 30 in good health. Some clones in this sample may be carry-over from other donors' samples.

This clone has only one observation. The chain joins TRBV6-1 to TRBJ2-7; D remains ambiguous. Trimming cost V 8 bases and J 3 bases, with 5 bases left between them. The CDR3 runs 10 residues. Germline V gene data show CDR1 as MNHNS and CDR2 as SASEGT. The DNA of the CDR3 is TGTGCCAGCCAGATCTACGAGCAGTACTTC. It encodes CASQIYEQYF.

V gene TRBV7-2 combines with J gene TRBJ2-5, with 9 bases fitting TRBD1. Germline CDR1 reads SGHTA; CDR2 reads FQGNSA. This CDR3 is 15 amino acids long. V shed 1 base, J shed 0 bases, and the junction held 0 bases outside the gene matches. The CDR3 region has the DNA TGTGCCAGCAGCTTAGACAGGGGGCACCAAGAGACCCAGTACTTC. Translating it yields CASSLDRGHQETQYF.

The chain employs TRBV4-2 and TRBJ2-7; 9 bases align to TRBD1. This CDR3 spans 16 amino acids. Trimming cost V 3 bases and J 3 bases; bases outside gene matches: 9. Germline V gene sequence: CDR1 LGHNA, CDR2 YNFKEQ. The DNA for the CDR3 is TGTGCCAGCAGCCATGAACCGGGACAGGGTGTCTACGAGCAGTACTTC. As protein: CASSHEPGQGVYEQYF.

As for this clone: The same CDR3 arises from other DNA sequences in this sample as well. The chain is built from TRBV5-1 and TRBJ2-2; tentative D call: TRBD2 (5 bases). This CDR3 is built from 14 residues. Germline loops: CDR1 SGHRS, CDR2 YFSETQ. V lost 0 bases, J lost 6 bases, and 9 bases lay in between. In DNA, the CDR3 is TGCGCCAGCAGCTTGGGTTTAGCGTCCGGGGAGCTGTTTTTT. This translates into CASSLGLASGELFF.

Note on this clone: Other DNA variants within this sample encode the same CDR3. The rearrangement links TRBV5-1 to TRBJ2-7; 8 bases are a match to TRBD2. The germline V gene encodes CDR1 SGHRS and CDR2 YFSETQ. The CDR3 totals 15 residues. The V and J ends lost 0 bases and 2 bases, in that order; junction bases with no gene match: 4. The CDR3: CASSLAPGGAYEQYF. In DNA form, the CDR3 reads TGCGCCAGCAGCTTGGCTCCGGGAGGGGCCTACGAGCAGTACTTC.

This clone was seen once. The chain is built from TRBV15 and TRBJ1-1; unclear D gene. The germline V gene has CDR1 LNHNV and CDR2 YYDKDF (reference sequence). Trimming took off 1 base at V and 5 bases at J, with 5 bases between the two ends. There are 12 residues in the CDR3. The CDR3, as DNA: TGTGCCACCAGCAGAGGGGAAACTGAAGCTTTCTTT. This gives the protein CATSRGETEAFF.

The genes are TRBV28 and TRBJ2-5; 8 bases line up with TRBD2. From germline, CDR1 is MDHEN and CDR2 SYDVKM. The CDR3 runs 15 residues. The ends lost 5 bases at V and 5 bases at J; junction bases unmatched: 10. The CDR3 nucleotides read TGTGCCAGCAGTCAAGTCGCAGCGGGAGATGAGACCCAGTACTTC. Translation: CASSQVAAGDETQYF.

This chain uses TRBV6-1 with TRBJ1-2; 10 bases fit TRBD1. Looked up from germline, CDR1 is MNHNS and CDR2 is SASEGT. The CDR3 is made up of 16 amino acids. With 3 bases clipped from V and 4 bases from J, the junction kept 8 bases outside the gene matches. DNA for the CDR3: TGTGCCAGCAGTGAGGAGATCCGGACAGGGGGCTATGGCTACACCTTC. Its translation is CASSEEIRTGGYGYTF.

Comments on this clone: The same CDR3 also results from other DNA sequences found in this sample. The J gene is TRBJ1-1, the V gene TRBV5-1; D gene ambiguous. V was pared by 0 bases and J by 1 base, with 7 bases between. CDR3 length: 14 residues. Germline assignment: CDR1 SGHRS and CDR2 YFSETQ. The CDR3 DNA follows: TGCGCCAGCAGCTTGGAGGGATCGAACACTGAAGCTTTCTTT. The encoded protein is CASSLEGSNTEAFF.

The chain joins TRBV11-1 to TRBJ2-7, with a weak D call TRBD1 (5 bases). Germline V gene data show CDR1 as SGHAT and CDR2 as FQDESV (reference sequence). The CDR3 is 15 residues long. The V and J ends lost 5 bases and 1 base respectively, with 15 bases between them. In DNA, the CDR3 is TGTGCCAGCAGCCAAAGACAGTCAGGATCCTACGAGCAGTACTTC. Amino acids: CASSQRQSGSYEQYF.

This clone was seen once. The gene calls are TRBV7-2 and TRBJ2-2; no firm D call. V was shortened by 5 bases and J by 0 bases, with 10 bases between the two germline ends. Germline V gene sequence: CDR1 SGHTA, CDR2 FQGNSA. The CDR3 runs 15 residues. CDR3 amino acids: CASSPWVANTGELFF. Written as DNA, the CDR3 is TGTGCCAGCAGCCCTTGGGTAGCGAACACCGGGGAGCTGTTTTTT.

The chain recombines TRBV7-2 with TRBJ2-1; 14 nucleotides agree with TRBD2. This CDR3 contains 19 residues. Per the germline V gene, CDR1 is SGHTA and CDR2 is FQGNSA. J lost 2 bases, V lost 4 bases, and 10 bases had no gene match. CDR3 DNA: TGTGCCAGCAGCTCCGGACTAGCGGGAGGCCCCACGGCCTACAATGAGCAGTTCTTC. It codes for CASSSGLAGGPTAYNEQFF.

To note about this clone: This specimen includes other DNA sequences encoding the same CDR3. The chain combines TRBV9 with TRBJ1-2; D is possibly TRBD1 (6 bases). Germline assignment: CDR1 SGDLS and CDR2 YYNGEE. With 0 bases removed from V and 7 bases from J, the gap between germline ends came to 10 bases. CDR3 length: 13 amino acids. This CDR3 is CASSVGTESGYTF. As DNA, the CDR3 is TGTGCCAGCAGCGTAGGGACAGAGAGTGGCTACACCTTC. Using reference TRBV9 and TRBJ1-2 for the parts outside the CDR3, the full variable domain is DSGVTQTPKHLITATGQRVTLRCSPRSGDLSVYWYQQSLDQGLQFLIQYYNGEERAKGNILERFSAQQFPDLHSELNLSSLELGDSALYFCASSVGTESGYTFGSGTRLTVV.

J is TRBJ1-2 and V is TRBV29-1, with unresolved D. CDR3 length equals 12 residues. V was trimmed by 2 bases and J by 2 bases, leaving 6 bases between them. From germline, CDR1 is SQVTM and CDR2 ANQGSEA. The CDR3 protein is CSVELPNYGYTF. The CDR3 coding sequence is TGCAGCGTTGAATTGCCGAACTATGGCTACACCTTC.

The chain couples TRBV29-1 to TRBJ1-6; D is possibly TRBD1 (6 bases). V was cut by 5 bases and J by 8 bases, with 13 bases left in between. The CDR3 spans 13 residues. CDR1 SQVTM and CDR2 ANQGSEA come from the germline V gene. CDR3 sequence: CSVSRGSDSPLHF. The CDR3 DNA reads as TGCAGCGTTTCGAGGGGGTCGGATTCACCCCTCCACTTT.

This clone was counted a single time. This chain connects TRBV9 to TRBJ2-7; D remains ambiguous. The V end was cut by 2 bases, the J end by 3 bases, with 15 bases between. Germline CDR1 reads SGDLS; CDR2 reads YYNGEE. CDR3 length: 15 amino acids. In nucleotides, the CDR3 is TGTGCCAGCAGCGTCGGATCAGACCCCTTCTACGAGCAGTACTTC. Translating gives CASSVGSDPFYEQYF.

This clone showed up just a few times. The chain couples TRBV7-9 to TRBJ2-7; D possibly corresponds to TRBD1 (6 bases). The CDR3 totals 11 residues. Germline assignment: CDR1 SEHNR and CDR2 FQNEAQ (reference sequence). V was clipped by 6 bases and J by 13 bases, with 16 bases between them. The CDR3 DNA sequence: TGTGCCAGCAGTCCCGGACAGCAGACCTACTTC. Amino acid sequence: CASSPGQQTYF.

The CDR3 loop is CASTKATGFANEAFF. DNA of the CDR3: TGTGCCAGTACCAAAGCGACAGGGTTTGCAAATGAAGCTTTCTTT. The genes are TRBV19 and TRBJ1-1; 7 bases match TRBD1. V dropped 7 bases and J dropped 7; count of bases not matched to a gene: 15. The CDR3 extends over 15 amino acids. Per germline, CDR1 LNHDA and CDR2 SQIVND (reference sequence).

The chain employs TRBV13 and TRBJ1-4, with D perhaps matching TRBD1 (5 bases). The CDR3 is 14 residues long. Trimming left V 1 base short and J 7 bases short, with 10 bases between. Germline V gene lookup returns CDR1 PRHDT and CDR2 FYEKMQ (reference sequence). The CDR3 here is CASSLVPGSEKLFF. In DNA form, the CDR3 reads TGTGCCAGCAGCTTAGTTCCAGGGAGTGAAAAACTGTTTTTT.

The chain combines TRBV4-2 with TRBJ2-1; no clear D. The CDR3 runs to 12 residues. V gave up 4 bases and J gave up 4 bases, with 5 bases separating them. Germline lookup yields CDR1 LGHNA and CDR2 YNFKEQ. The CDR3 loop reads CASSPTYNEQFF. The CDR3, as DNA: TGTGCCAGCAGCCCGACATACAATGAGCAGTTCTTC.

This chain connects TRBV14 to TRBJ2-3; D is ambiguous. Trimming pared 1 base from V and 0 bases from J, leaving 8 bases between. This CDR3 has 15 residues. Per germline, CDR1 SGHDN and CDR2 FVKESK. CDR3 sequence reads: CASSQGSYSTDTQYF. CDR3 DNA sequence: TGTGCCAGCAGCCAAGGTTCTTACAGCACAGATACGCAGTATTTT.

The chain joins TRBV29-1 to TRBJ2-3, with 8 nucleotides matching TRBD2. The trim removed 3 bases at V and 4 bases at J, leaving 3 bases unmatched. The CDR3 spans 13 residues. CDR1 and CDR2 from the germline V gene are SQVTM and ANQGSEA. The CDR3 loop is CSVDYGRADTQYF. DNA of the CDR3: TGCAGCGTTGATTACGGGAGGGCAGATACGCAGTATTTT.

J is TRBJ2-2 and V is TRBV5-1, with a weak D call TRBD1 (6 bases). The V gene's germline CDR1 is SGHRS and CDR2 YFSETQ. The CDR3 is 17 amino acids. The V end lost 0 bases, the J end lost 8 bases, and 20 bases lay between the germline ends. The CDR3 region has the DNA TGCGCCAGCAGCTTGGCCGCAGGGGATGTATCTTCAGGGGAGCTGTTTTTT. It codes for CASSLAAGDVSSGELFF.

The CDR3 here is CASSFQQGVARAFF. For the CDR3, the DNA is TGTGCCAGCAGTTTTCAACAGGGGGTAGCGAGAGCTTTCTTT. The chain employs TRBV28 and TRBJ1-1, with 8 bases matching TRBD1. The junction had 10 bases not matched to a gene; V was cut back by 3 bases and J by 10 bases. The CDR3 is made up of 14 amino acids. Germline V gene data show CDR1 as MDHEN and CDR2 as SYDVKM.

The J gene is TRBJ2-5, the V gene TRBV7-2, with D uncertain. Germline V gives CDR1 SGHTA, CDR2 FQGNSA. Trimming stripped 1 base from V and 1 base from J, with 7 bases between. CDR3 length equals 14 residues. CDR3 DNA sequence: TGTGCCAGCAGCTTAGGGTCCATCCAAGAGACCCAGTACTTC. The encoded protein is CASSLGSIQETQYF.

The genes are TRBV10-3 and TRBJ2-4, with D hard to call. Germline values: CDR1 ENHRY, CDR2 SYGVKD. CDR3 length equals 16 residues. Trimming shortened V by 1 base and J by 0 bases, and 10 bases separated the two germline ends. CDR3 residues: CAISEWSEPAKNIQYF. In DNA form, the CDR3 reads TGTGCCATCAGTGAGTGGTCAGAACCAGCCAAAAACATTCAGTACTTC.

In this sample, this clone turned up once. The CDR3 bases are TGTGCCAGCAGTGAAGACTGGACTAGCGGGCCCAATGAGCAGTTCTTC. This gives the protein CASSEDWTSGPNEQFF. J is TRBJ2-1 and V is TRBV2; TRBD2 agrees at 11 bases. V was pared by 1 base and J by 6 bases, with 5 bases of the junction left unmatched. Germline values: CDR1 SNHLY, CDR2 FYNNEI. The CDR3 runs to 16 residues.

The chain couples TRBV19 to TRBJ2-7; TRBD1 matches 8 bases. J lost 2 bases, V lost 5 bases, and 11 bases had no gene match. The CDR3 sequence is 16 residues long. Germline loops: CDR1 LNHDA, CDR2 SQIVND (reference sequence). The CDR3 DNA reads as TGTGCCAGTAGTGAGAGACAGGGGACCCTCACCTACGAGCAGTACTTC. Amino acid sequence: CASSERQGTLTYEQYF.

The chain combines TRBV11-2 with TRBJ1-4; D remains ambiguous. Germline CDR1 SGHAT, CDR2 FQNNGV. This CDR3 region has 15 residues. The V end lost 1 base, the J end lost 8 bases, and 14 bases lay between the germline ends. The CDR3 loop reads CASSLVRAVREKLFF. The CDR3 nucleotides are TGTGCCAGCAGCTTAGTGCGGGCGGTGCGGGAAAAACTGTTTTTT.

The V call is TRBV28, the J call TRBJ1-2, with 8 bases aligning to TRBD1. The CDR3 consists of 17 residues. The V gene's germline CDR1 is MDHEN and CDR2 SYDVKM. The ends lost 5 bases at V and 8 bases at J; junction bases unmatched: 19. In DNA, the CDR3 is TGTGCCAGCAGTACTCCCTCAACAGGGGGAATGGTGGGAGGCTACACCTTC. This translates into CASSTPSTGGMVGGYTF.

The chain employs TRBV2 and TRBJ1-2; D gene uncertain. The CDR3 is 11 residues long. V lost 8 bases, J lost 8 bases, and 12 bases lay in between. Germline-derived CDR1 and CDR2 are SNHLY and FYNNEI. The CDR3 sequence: CASGLGRGYTF. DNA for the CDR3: TGTGCCAGCGGTTTAGGGCGGGGCTACACCTTC.

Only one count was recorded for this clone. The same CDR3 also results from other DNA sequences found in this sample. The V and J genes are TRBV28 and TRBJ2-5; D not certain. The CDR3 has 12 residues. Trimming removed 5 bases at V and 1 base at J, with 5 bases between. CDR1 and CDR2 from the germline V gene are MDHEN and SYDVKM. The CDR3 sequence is CASSRTQETQYF. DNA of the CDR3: TGTGCCAGCAGTCGGACCCAAGAGACCCAGTACTTC. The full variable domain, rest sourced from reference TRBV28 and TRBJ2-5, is DVKVTQSSRYLVKRTGEKVFLECVQDMDHENMFWYRQDPGLGLRLIYFSYDVKMKEKGDIPEGYSVSREKKERFSLILESASTNQTSMYLCASSRTQETQYFGPGTRLLVL.